This is a list of T cell receptor beta chains from one sample in a study of cytomegalovirus exposure and HLA in healthy donors. Method: immunoSEQ multiplex PCR; TCRdb's copy keeps in-frame clones and lacks some. The sample holds about 240,000 clones, approximately 86% seen once. Specimen: PBMCs. These receptors all come from a woman aged 25 to 45 in good health and CMV-seropositive. Each CDR3 is given with its conserved first and last residue. A D gene is named only where the DNA matches it firmly. The size of a clone is reported for some rows only, either as once, few or many, or as a class for expanded clones.

cdr3_length d_call clone_size j_call v_call cdr3_nt cdr3_aa
14 - few TRBJ2-7 TRBV27 TGTGCCAGCAGTTTATCTAGCGGTTCCTACGAGCAGTACTTC CASSLSSGSYEQYF
18 TRBD1 - TRBJ1-1 TRBV19 TGTGCCAGTAGTTCCCCTCCTTGGGCAGGGGGAAGGAGGACTGAAGCTTTCTTT CASSSPPWAGGRRTEAFF
12 - - TRBJ2-1 TRBV27 TGTGCCAGCAGTTTAGCGGACAATGAGCAGTTCTTC CASSLADNEQFF
16 TRBD2 - TRBJ2-2 TRBV5-3 TGTGCCAGAAGCTGTGAAGCGGGAGGGGCGGGCGGGGAGCTGTTTTTT CARSCEAGGAGGELFF
15 TRBD2 - TRBJ2-7 TRBV5-1 TGCGCCAGCAGCACGACTAGCGGGAGCTCCTACGAGCAGTACTTC CASSTTSGSSYEQYF
13 - - TRBJ2-7 TRBV11-1 TGTGCCAGCAGCCCAACGCTAGCTGGTGAGCAGTACTTC CASSPTLAGEQYF
16 - - TRBJ2-6 TRBV19 TGTGCCAGTAGTATAGATTACAGCTCTGGGGCCAACGTCCTGACTTTC CASSIDYSSGANVLTF
15 - - TRBJ1-5 TRBV27 TGTGCCAGCAGGCCCTTGGGGGGGGCATCTCAGCCCCAGCATTTT CASRPLGGASQPQHF
13 - - TRBJ2-7 TRBV13 TGTGCCAGCAAGGGGGAGAGCGCCTACGAGCAGTACTTC CASKGESAYEQYF
12 - - TRBJ2-7 TRBV28 TGTGCCAGCAGAACACAGACCTACGAGCAGTACTTC CASRTQTYEQYF
14 TRBD1 - TRBJ1-4 TRBV4-1 TGCGCCAGCAGCCCAAGACAGGGCGAGGAAAAACTGTTTTTT CASSPRQGEEKLFF
15 TRBD1 - TRBJ2-7 TRBV27 TGTGCCAGCAGTTTCTCGGGACAGGGGACGTACGAGCAGTACTTC CASSFSGQGTYEQYF
14 - - TRBJ2-7 TRBV27 TGTGCCAGCAGTTTATATGAGGGTTCCTACGAGCAGTACTTC CASSLYEGSYEQYF
12 - - TRBJ1-1 TRBV13 TGTGCCAGCAGCTTACAATTTACTGAAGCTTTCTTT CASSLQFTEAFF
13 - - TRBJ1-2 TRBV18 TGTGCCAGCTCATCCGGACAGAACTATGGCTACACCTTC CASSSGQNYGYTF
15 TRBD2 - TRBJ2-1 TRBV5-1 TGCGCCAGCAGCCTTATAGCGGGAACCTACAATGAGCAGTTCTTC CASSLIAGTYNEQFF
17 - - TRBJ1-3 TRBV5-8 TGTGCCAGCAGCCGTATGCTTGACAGGAACTCTGGAAACACCATATATTTT CASSRMLDRNSGNTIYF